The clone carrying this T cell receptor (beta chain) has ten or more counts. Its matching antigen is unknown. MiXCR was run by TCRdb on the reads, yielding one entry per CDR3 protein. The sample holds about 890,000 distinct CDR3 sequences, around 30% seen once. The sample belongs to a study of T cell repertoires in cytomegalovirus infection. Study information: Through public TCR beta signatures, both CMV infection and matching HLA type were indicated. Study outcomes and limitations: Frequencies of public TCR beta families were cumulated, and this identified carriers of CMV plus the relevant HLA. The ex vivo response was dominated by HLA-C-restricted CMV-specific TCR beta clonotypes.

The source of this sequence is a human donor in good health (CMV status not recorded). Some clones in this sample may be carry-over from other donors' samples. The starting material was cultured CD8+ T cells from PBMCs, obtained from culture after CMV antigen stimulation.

DNA for the CDR3: TGTGCCAGCAGTTCTGGACAGTTGAGCTCCTACGAGCAGTACGTC. As protein: CASSSGQLSSYEQYV. The J gene is TRBJ2-7, the V gene TRBV28, with D possibly TRBD1 on 6 matching bases. Trimming stripped 4 bases from V and 0 bases from J, with 13 bases between. The CDR3 consists of 15 residues. Germline CDR1 is MDHEN and CDR2 is SYDVKM.